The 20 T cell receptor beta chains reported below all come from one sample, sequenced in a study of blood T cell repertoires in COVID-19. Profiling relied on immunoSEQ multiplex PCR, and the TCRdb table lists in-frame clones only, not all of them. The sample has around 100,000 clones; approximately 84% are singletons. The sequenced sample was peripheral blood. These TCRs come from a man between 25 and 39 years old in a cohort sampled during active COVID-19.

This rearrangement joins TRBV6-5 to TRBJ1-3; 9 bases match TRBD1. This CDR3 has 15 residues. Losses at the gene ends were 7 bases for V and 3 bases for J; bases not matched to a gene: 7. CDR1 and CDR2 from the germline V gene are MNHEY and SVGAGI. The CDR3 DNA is TGTGCCAGCACCGGCGGGACAGGGTTTGGAAACACCATATATTTT. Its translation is CASTGGTGFGNTIYF.

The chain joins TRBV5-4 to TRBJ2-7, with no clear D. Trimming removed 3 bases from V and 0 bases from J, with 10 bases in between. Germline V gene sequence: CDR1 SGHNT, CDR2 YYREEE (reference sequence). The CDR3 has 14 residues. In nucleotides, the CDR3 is TGTGCCAGCAGCTATGGAGTAGGCTCCTACGAGCAGTACTTC. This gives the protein CASSYGVGSYEQYF.

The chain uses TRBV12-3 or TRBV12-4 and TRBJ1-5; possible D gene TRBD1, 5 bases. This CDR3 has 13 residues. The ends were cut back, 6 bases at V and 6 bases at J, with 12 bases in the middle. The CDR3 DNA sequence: TGTGCCAGCAGGACGGGGGGAGTTCAGCCCCAGCATTTT. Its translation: CASRTGGVQPQHF.

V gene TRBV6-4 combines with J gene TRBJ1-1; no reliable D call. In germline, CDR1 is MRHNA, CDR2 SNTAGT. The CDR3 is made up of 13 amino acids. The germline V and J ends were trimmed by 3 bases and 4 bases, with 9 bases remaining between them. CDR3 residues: CASSEIGSTEAFF. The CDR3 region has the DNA TGTGCCAGCAGTGAGATCGGGAGCACTGAAGCTTTCTTT.

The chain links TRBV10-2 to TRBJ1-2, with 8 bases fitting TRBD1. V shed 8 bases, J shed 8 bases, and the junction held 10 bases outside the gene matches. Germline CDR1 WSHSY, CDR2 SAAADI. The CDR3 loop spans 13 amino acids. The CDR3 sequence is CASFTGQGEGYTF. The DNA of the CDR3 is TGCGCCAGCTTTACTGGACAGGGCGAAGGCTACACCTTC.

The CDR3 coding sequence is TGCGCCAGCAGCCAAGAAGGACAGCGACTAGATACGCAGTATTTT. Protein product: CASSQEGQRLDTQYF. The chain is built from TRBV4-1 and TRBJ2-3; tentative D call: TRBD1 (6 bases). The CDR3 is made up of 15 amino acids. The germline V gene has CDR1 MGHRA and CDR2 YSYEKL. The V end lost 0 bases, the J end lost 5 bases, and 12 bases lay between the germline ends.

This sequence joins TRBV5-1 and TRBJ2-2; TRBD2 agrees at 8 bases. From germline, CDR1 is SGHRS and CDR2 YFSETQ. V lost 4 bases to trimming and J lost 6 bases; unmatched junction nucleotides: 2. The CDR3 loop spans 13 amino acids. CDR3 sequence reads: CASSPGGPGELFF. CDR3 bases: TGCGCCAGCAGCCCGGGGGGGCCCGGGGAGCTGTTTTTT. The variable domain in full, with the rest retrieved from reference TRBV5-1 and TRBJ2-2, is KAGVTQTPRYLIKTRGQQVTLSCSPISGHRSVSWYQQTPGQGLQFLFEYFSETQRNKGNFPGRFSGRQFSNSRSEMNVSTLELGDSALYLCASSPGGPGELFFGEGSRLTVL.

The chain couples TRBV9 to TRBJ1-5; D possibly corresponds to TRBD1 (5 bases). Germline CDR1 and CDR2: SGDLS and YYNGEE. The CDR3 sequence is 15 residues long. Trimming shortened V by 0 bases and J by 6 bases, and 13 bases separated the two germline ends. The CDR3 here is CASSVGVGGGQPQHF. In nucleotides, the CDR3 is TGTGCCAGCAGCGTAGGGGTGGGGGGAGGTCAGCCCCAGCATTTT.

This chain's CDR3 is CASSLDGGALETQYF. The CDR3 DNA reads as TGTGCCAGCAGCTTAGATGGGGGGGCTTTGGAGACCCAGTACTTC. The chain combines TRBV11-2 with TRBJ2-5; D is possibly TRBD2 (7 bases). V dropped 0 bases and J dropped 5 bases, with 13 bases sitting between them. Germline V CDR1 and CDR2: SGHAT, FQNNGV. The CDR3 loop spans 15 amino acids. Full variable domain (remainder filled in from reference TRBV11-2 and TRBJ2-5): EAGVAQSPRYKIIEKRQSVAFWCNPISGHATLYWYQQILGQGPKLLIQFQNNGVVDDSQLPKDRFSAERLKGVDSTLKIQPAKLEDSAVYLCASSLDGGALETQYFGPGTRLLVL.

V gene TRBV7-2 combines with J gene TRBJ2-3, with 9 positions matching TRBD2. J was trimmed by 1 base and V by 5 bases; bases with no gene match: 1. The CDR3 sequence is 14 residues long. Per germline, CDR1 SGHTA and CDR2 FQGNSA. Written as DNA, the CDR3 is TGTGCCAGCAGCCGGACTAGCGGCACAGATACGCAGTATTTT. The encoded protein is CASSRTSGTDTQYF.

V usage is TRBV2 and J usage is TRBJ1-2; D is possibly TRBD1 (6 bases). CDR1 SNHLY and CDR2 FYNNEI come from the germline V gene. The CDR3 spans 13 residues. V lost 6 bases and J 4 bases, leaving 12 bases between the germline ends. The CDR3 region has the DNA TGTGCCAGCAGGGAACAGGGCTCCTATGGCTACACCTTC. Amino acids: CASREQGSYGYTF.

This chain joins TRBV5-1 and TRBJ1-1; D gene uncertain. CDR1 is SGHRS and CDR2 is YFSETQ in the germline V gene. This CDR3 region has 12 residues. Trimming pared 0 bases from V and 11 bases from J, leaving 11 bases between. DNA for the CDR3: TGCGCCAGCAGCTTGGATTCGGGTAGGGCTTTCTTT. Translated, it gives CASSLDSGRAFF. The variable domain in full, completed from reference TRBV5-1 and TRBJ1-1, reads KAGVTQTPRYLIKTRGQQVTLSCSPISGHRSVSWYQQTPGQGLQFLFEYFSETQRNKGNFPGRFSGRQFSNSRSEMNVSTLELGDSALYLCASSLDSGRAFFGQGTRLTVV.

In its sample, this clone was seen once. As DNA, the CDR3 is TGTGCCAGCGCCTTAACAGGGGGCGCGAAGTATGGCTACACCTTC. It codes for CASALTGGAKYGYTF. The chain combines TRBV19 with TRBJ1-2; 9 positions agree with TRBD1. CDR3 size: 15 residues. Germline CDR1 and CDR2: LNHDA and SQIVND (reference sequence). The ends lost 9 bases at V and 5 bases at J; junction bases unmatched: 13. Complete variable domain (other parts from reference TRBV19 and TRBJ1-2): DGGITQSPKYLFRKEGQNVTLSCEQNLNHDAMYWYRQDPGQGLRLIYYSQIVNDFQKGDIAEGYSVSREKKESFPLTVTSAQKNPTAFYLCASALTGGAKYGYTFGSGTRLTVV.

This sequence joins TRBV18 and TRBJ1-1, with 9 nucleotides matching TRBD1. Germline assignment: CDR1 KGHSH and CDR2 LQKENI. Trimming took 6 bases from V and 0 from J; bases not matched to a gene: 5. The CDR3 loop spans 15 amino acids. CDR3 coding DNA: TGTGCCAGCTCTCTGGGACAGGGACTGAACACTGAAGCTTTCTTT. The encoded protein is CASSLGQGLNTEAFF.

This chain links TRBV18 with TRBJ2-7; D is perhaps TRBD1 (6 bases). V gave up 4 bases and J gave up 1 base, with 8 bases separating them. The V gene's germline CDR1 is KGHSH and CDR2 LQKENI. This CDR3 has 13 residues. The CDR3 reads CASSRDKSYEQYF. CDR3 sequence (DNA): TGTGCCAGCTCACGGGACAAGTCCTACGAGCAGTACTTC.

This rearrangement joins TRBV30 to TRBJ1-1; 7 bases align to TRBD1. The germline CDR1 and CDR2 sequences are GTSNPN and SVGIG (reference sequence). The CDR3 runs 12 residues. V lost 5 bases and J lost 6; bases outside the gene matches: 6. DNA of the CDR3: TGTGCCTGGGACAGGGAAGGGGCTGAAGCTTTCTTT. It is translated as CAWDREGAEAFF.

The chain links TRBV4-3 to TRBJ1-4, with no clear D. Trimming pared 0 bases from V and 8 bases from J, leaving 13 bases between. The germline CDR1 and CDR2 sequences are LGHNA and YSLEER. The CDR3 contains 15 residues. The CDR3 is CASSQDEGSREKLFF. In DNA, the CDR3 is TGCGCCAGCAGCCAAGATGAGGGCAGCCGGGAAAAACTGTTTTTT.

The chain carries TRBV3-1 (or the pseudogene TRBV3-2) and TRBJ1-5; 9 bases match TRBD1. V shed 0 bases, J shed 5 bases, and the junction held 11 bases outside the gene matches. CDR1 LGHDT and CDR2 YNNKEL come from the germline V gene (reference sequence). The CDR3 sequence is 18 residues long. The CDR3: CASSQELTGGGGHQPQHF. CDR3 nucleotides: TGTGCCAGCAGCCAAGAGCTTACAGGGGGCGGGGGGCATCAGCCCCAGCATTTT.

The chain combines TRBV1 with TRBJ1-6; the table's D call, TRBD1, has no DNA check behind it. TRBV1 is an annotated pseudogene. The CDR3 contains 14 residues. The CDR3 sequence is CTSSQGDSSSPLHF. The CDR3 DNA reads TGCACCAGCAGCCAAGGGGACAGTTCATCACCCCTCCACTTT.

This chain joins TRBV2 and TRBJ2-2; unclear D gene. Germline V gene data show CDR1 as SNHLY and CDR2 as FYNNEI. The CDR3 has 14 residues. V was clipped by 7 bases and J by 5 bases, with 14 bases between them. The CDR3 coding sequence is TGTGCCAGCAAGGAGCATGTCGGGACCGGGGAGCTGTTTTTT. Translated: CASKEHVGTGELFF.